The next 13 T cell receptor beta chains were all read from a single sample in a study of beta chain features in type 1 diabetes. Expressed TCRB transcripts got sequenced, as all isolated RNA was reverse transcribed. TCRdb keeps only in-frame clones here, not all; method: immunoSEQ multiplex PCR. Counted here are about 60,000 clones, approximately 62% occurring once; the ten biggest clones make up roughly 2.4%. The source material was Tregs from blood. The receptors come from a woman under 30 in good health.

J is TRBJ2-7 and V is TRBV27; 8 bases map to TRBD1. The CDR3 extends over 17 amino acids. From germline, CDR1 is MNHEY and CDR2 SMNVEV (reference sequence). The V and J ends lost 5 bases and 2 bases, in that order; junction bases with no gene match: 14. The CDR3 reads CASSRRTGKVKPYEQYF. As DNA, the CDR3 is TGTGCCAGCAGTCGCCGGACAGGGAAGGTTAAGCCCTACGAGCAGTACTTC.

A few counts support this clone. This chain links TRBV5-6 with TRBJ2-3; D is perhaps TRBD2 (6 bases). Trimming stripped 0 bases from V and 1 base from J, with 6 bases between. Germline V CDR1 and CDR2: SGHDT, YYEEEE. CDR3 length: 14 residues. The CDR3 loop reads CASSLGGGTDTQYF. CDR3 coding DNA: TGTGCCAGCAGCTTGGGGGGGGGCACAGATACGCAGTATTTT.

The V and J genes are TRBV6-1 and TRBJ2-2, with 12 bases lining up with TRBD2. This CDR3 spans 14 amino acids. V lost 8 bases to trimming and J lost 8 bases; unmatched junction nucleotides: 6. CDR1 is MNHNS and CDR2 is SASEGT in the germline V gene. The CDR3 DNA reads TGTGCCAGCGGACTAGCGGGATCCCTGGGGGAGCTGTTTTTT. Translating it yields CASGLAGSLGELFF.

The chain carries TRBV5-1 and TRBJ2-7; TRBD2 is a possible D gene (7 bases). V was clipped by 9 bases and J by 2 bases, with 18 bases between them. The CDR3 consists of 14 residues. Germline CDR1 is SGHRS and CDR2 is YFSETQ. The CDR3 sequence is CATRGGAPPYEQYF. The CDR3 DNA follows: TGCGCCACCCGAGGGGGGGCGCCTCCCTACGAGCAGTACTTC.

This clone was seen more than once but under ten times. The rearrangement links TRBV6-6 to TRBJ2-7; tentatively, D is TRBD1 (6 bases). V was cut by 4 bases and J by 7 bases, with 14 bases left in between. The CDR3 covers 13 residues. CDR1 is MNHNY, CDR2 SVGAGI, per germline (reference sequence). CDR3 amino acids: CASSLQGMKEQYF. The CDR3 bases are TGTGCCAGCAGTTTGCAGGGGATGAAGGAGCAGTACTTC.

The rearrangement links TRBV19 to TRBJ2-7, with D possibly TRBD1 on 6 matching bases. V lost 3 bases and J 0 bases, leaving 12 bases between the germline ends. This CDR3 is 15 amino acids long. Germline V CDR1 and CDR2: LNHDA, SQIVND (reference sequence). CDR3 in amino acids: CASSISQGHSYEQYF. CDR3 bases: TGTGCCAGTAGTATTTCGCAGGGACACTCCTACGAGCAGTACTTC.

The chain recombines TRBV6-5 with TRBJ2-1, with D perhaps matching TRBD1 (6 bases). In germline, CDR1 is MNHEY, CDR2 SVGAGI. The CDR3 runs to 12 residues. V lost 6 bases, J lost 15 bases, and 18 bases lay in between. The CDR3, as DNA: TGTGCCAGCAGCTTAGTAGGGGGTCGTCCGTTCTTC. Its protein is CASSLVGGRPFF.

This rearrangement joins TRBV9 to TRBJ2-1; maybe TRBD1 (6 bases). CDR3 length equals 13 residues. Germline loops: CDR1 SGDLS, CDR2 YYNGEE. Between the trimmed V and J ends, which lost 4 bases and 4 bases, there was a span of 9 bases. The CDR3 region is CASSTQGYNEQFF. For the CDR3, the DNA is TGTGCCAGCAGCACACAGGGTTACAATGAGCAGTTCTTC.

The chain is built from TRBV11-2 and TRBJ2-3; the match to TRBD2 covers 9 bases. The trim removed 5 bases at V and 4 bases at J, leaving 10 bases unmatched. Germline CDR1 and CDR2: SGHAT and FQNNGV. This CDR3 is built from 16 residues. The CDR3 nucleotides are TGTGCCAGCAGCCCGATAGCGGGAGTTCGCGCAGATACGCAGTATTTT. Its translation: CASSPIAGVRADTQYF.

The CDR3 loop reads CASSPFRGGTGGQGTEAFF. The CDR3 DNA sequence: TGTGCCAGCAGCCCCTTTAGGGGGGGTACAGGGGGGCAGGGCACTGAAGCTTTCTTT. The chain is built from TRBV7-9 and TRBJ1-1, with 8 nucleotides matching TRBD1. The germline V gene encodes CDR1 SEHNR and CDR2 FQNEAQ (reference sequence). The CDR3 covers 19 residues. The junction had 21 bases not matched to a gene; V was cut back by 5 bases and J by 4 bases.

The chain has TRBV4-3 and TRBJ2-3, with 8 bases matching TRBD2. Germline V gene data show CDR1 as LGHNA and CDR2 as YSLEER. The CDR3 is 15 residues long. After removal of 0 bases from V and 6 bases from J, the junction contained 5 bases not matched to a gene. CDR3 loop: CASSQDRLASDTQYF. The DNA for the CDR3 is TGCGCCAGCAGCCAAGATAGACTAGCGTCGGATACGCAGTATTTT.

The chain links TRBV29-1 to TRBJ1-2; 9 bases fit TRBD1. The CDR3 extends over 12 amino acids. CDR1 is SQVTM, CDR2 ANQGSEA, per germline. With 1 base clipped from V and 8 bases from J, the junction kept 2 bases outside the gene matches. The CDR3 sequence: CSVEATGGGYTF. Written as DNA, the CDR3 is TGCAGCGTTGAAGCGACAGGGGGAGGCTACACCTTC.

The J gene is TRBJ1-6, the V gene TRBV7-9, with unresolved D. The CDR3 has 16 amino acids. Germline V gene data show CDR1 as SEHNR and CDR2 as FQNEAQ (reference sequence). The V end was cut by 4 bases, the J end by 5 bases, with 15 bases between. The CDR3 spells CASSSFRDTNNSPLHF. In DNA, the CDR3 is TGTGCCAGCAGCTCTTTCCGTGACACCAATAATTCACCCCTCCACTTT.